The clone carrying this T cell receptor (beta chain) was recorded only once. Original processing methods: By means of reference gene primer amplification, nucleated cell counts were estimated. Assay used: immunoSEQ multiplex PCR; TCRdb lists only in-frame clones, some missing. The DNA was the basis for D and trimming; V, J and clone size are from that table. This table holds roughly 140,000 clones, roughly 89% found once. The source of the sample is a study of blood T cell repertoires in COVID-19. The wider study: Italy, Spain and the United States were the sources of the convalescent and acute COVID-19 samples. Sources were T cells, B-cell-depleted T cells, or PBMCs; the material itself was cDNA or gDNA.

The CDR3 runs to 17 residues. Germline V gene sequence: CDR1 SGHNT, CDR2 YYREEE (reference sequence). V lost 5 bases and J lost 9; bases outside the gene matches: 19. V and J are TRBV5-4 and TRBJ2-1; 8 bases agree with TRBD2. The TCR was taken from a woman aged 50 to 65 who had been exposed to COVID-19. Sequencing input: PBMCs or T cells enriched from blood (not recorded which). The CDR3 bases are TGTGCCAGCAGGTTCTGGAGCGGGAGAATTCGGGTCCGTGAGCAGTTCTTC. Translation gives CASRFWSGRIRVREQFF.